This T cell receptor beta chain was identified during a study of cytomegalovirus exposure and HLA in healthy donors. Study information: A prior analysis found roughly 100 million unique TCR beta sequences from some 190 million T cells. Study-level findings and limits: Most TCR sequences were uncommon, yet certain public TCRs appeared in many donors. The study designated 150 to 200 TCR beta chains cytomegalovirus-associated.

This CDR3 is 16 amino acids long. The germline V gene has CDR1 SGHRS and CDR2 YFSETQ. V lost 0 bases to trimming and J lost 5 bases, with 14 bases between them. With 60 Vbeta and 13 Jbeta primers, the PCR was carried out. Profiling relied on immunoSEQ multiplex PCR, and the TCRdb table lists in-frame clones only, not all of them. The sample has about 150,000 clones, around 73% seen once. On this clone: The antigen is unknown.

J is TRBJ2-2 and V is TRBV5-1; no reliable D call. Sample: PBMCs. The sequence derives from a male donor in good health and CMV-seronegative. CDR3 bases: TGCGCCAGCAGCTTGGCCATCCGGAGCCCAACCGGGGAGCTGTTTTTT. Translation: CASSLAIRSPTGELFF.